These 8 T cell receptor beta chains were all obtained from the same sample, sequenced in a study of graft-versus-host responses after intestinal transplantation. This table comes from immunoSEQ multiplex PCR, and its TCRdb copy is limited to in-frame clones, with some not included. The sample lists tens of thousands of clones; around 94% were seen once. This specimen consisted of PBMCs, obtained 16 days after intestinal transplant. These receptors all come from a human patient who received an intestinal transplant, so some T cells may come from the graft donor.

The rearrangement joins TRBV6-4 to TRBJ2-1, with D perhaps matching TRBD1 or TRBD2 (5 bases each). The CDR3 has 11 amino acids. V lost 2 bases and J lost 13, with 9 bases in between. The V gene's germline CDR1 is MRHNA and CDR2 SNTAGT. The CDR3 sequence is CASSDLGRQFF. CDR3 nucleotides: TGTGCCAGCAGTGACCTGGGACGCCAGTTCTTC.

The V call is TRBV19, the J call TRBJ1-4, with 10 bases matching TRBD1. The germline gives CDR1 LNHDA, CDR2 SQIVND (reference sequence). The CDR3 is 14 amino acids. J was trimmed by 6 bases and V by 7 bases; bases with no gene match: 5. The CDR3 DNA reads TGTGCCAGTACCCTCGGGACAGGGGATGAAAAACTGTTTTTT. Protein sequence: CASTLGTGDEKLFF.

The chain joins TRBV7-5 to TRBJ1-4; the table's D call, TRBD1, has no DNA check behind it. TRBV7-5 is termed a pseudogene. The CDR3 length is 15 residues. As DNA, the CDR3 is TGTGCCAGAAGCTTAGGTAACAGGGTCAATGAAAAACTGTTTTTT. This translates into CARSLGNRVNEKLFF.

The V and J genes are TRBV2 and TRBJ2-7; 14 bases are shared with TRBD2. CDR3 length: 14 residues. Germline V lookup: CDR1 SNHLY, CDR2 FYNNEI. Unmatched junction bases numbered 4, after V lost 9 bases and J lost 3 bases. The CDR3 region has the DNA TGTGCCAGTATTGGACTAGCGGGAGGCTACGAGCAGTACTTC. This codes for CASIGLAGGYEQYF.

The CDR3 is CASSPGLALSYEQYF. CDR3 nucleotides: TGTGCCAGCAGTCCTGGACTAGCGCTCTCCTACGAGCAGTACTTC. This chain uses TRBV27 with TRBJ2-7; 9 bases align to TRBD2. Germline values: CDR1 MNHEY, CDR2 SMNVEV (reference sequence). J gave up 0 bases and V 5 bases, and 5 bases lay outside the gene matches. The CDR3 has 15 residues.

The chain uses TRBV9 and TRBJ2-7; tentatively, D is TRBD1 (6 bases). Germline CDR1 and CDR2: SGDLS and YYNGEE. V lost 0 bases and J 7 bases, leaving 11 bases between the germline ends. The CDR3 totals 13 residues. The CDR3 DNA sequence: TGTGCCAGCAGCGTAGATGGGACAAGGGAGCAGTACTTC. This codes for CASSVDGTREQYF.

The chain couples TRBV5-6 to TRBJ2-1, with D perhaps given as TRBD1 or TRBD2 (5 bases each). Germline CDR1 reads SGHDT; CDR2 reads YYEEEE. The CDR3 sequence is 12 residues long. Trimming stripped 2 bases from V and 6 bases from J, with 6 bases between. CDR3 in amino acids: CASSLGTNEQFF. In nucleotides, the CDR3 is TGTGCCAGCAGCTTAGGGACCAATGAGCAGTTCTTC.

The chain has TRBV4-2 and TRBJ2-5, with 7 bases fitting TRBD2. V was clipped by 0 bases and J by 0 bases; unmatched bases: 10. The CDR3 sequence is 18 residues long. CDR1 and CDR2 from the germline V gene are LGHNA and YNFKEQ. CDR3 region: CASSQDRNSGEYQETQYF. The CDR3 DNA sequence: TGTGCCAGCAGCCAAGATCGAAACAGCGGGGAGTACCAAGAGACCCAGTACTTC.